One sample yielded the 27 T cell receptor beta chains listed below, sequenced in a study of cytomegalovirus exposure and HLA in healthy donors. Primers included in the PCR were 60 Vbeta and 13 Jbeta primers. The repertoire was sequenced with immunoSEQ multiplex PCR; TCRdb's copy has only in-frame clones and lacks some. The sample lists 95,000 to 120,000 clones, approximately 67% occurring once. Sequenced material: PBMCs. The receptors derive from a man between 18 and 29 years old in good health and CMV-seropositive.

The chain has TRBV1 and TRBJ2-6; TRBD2 is taken as the D call from the table, unchecked against the DNA. TRBV1 counts as a pseudogene. This CDR3 region has 18 residues. The CDR3 loop reads CTSSHLGGGTSGANVLTF. The CDR3 DNA follows: TGCACCAGCAGCCATCTTGGCGGGGGGACCTCTGGGGCCAACGTCCTGACTTTC.

The chain links TRBV4-1 to TRBJ1-5; 8 positions match TRBD1. CDR3 length: 16 residues. CDR1 is MGHRA and CDR2 is YSYEKL in the germline V gene. The junction had 11 bases not matched to a gene; V was cut back by 4 bases and J by 6 bases. This CDR3 is CASSPKDRDGGQPQHF. The DNA of the CDR3 is TGCGCCAGCAGCCCGAAGGACAGGGACGGAGGTCAGCCCCAGCATTTT.

Here the CDR3 DNA reads TGTGCCAGCAGCCTACTGGGACTAGACCGGGAGACCCAGTACTTC. The encoded protein is CASSLLGLDRETQYF. The V call is TRBV2, the J call TRBJ2-5; the match to TRBD2 covers 8 bases. The junction had 11 bases not matched to a gene; V was cut back by 6 bases and J by 5 bases. Germline-derived CDR1 and CDR2 are SNHLY and FYNNEI. The CDR3 is made up of 15 amino acids.

The J gene is TRBJ1-2, the V gene TRBV6-5; 8 bases are a match to TRBD1. Germline V gives CDR1 MNHEY, CDR2 SVGAGI. The V gene end was trimmed by 8 bases and the J gene end by 7 bases; junction bases not matched to a gene: 9. The CDR3 runs 13 residues. CDR3 nucleotide sequence: TGTGCCAGCTTTACCAGGGGGCTGGGTGGCTACACCTTC. The encoded protein is CASFTRGLGGYTF.

This clone was seen just once. The chain couples TRBV5-6 to TRBJ2-3; 9 nucleotides align to TRBD2. Per the germline V gene, CDR1 is SGHDT and CDR2 is YYEEEE. The V and J ends lost 0 bases and 5 bases, in that order; junction bases with no gene match: 4. The CDR3 extends over 15 amino acids. The CDR3 coding sequence is TGTGCCAGCAGCTTGGTGGTTAGCGGGGGAGATACGCAGTATTTT. Translated: CASSLVVSGGDTQYF.

This clone turned up a few times. CDR3 coding DNA: TGTGCCAGTAGTATAGATTTAACAGGGGCCAATGAGCAGTTCTTC. Its protein is CASSIDLTGANEQFF. The chain carries TRBV19 and TRBJ2-1; 7 positions agree with TRBD1. Germline loops: CDR1 LNHDA, CDR2 SQIVND (reference sequence). The ends lost 0 bases at V and 6 bases at J; junction bases unmatched: 5. The CDR3 is made up of 15 amino acids.

The genes are TRBV30 and TRBJ1-2; D is possibly TRBD1 (6 bases). Trimming cost V 2 bases and J 6 bases, with 16 bases left between them. Germline V gives CDR1 GTSNPN, CDR2 SVGIG (reference sequence). CDR3 length equals 14 residues. The CDR3 is CAWSLGPGVDGYTF. CDR3 coding DNA: TGTGCCTGGAGTTTGGGCCCAGGGGTCGATGGCTACACCTTC.

The chain is built from TRBV4-1 and TRBJ1-1, with D possibly being TRBD1 (5 bases). Trimming cost V 3 bases and J 7 bases, with 12 bases left between them. The CDR3 is made up of 13 amino acids. Germline-derived CDR1 and CDR2 are MGHRA and YSYEKL. CDR3 loop: CASSHRDRREAFF. The CDR3, as DNA: TGCGCCAGCAGCCATCGCGACAGACGTGAAGCTTTCTTT.

The rearrangement uses TRBV27 and TRBJ2-7; D perhaps matches TRBD1 (7 bases). V was cut by 3 bases and J by 5 bases, with 14 bases left in between. CDR1 MNHEY and CDR2 SMNVEV come from the germline V gene (reference sequence). CDR3 length: 14 amino acids. The CDR3 is CASSFLGRGDEQYV. The CDR3 region has the DNA TGTGCCAGCAGTTTTCTAGGCAGGGGGGACGAGCAGTACGTC.

This chain joins TRBV6-4 and TRBJ2-3, with 8 nucleotides matching TRBD2. The ends lost 3 bases at V and 5 bases at J; junction bases unmatched: 7. There are 15 residues in the CDR3. From germline, CDR1 is MRHNA and CDR2 SNTAGT. The CDR3 reads CASSETGGQGDTQYF. CDR3 DNA: TGTGCCAGCAGTGAGACGGGGGGGCAGGGAGATACGCAGTATTTT.

V gene TRBV7-8 combines with J gene TRBJ1-5; TRBD1 is a possible D gene (6 bases). The CDR3 loop spans 14 amino acids. V shed 5 bases and J shed 3 bases, with 11 bases lying between them. Germline V gene sequence: CDR1 SGHVS, CDR2 FQNEAQ. The DNA for the CDR3 is TGTGCCAGCAGCCGAACAGGGAACAATCAGCCCCAGCATTTT. Amino acid sequence: CASSRTGNNQPQHF.

In this sample, this clone turned up once. This chain connects TRBV6-6 to TRBJ1-2; a weak D match, TRBD1 (5 bases). This CDR3 region has 16 residues. Germline values: CDR1 MNHNY, CDR2 SVGAGI (reference sequence). V lost 1 base to trimming and J lost 2 bases, with 14 bases between them. The CDR3 region has the DNA TGTGCCAGCAGTTACTACCCGGGACTGATAAACTATGGCTACACCTTC. This encodes CASSYYPGLINYGYTF.

V and J are TRBV6-5 and TRBJ2-6; D call uncertain. CDR1 is MNHEY and CDR2 is SVGAGI in the germline V gene. The CDR3 has 15 residues. Trimming removed 7 bases from V and 4 bases from J, with 14 bases in between. The CDR3 nucleotides are TGTGCCAGCAAGGTCGGAGCTTGGGGGGCCAACGTCCTGACTTTC. Translating gives CASKVGAWGANVLTF.

This clone was counted only a few times. The gene calls are TRBV6-5 and TRBJ1-2, with 9 positions matching TRBD1. CDR1 and CDR2 (germline): MNHEY, SVGAGI. The CDR3 totals 13 residues. With 6 bases clipped from V and 3 bases from J, the junction kept 2 bases outside the gene matches. CDR3 DNA: TGTGCCAGCAGGAGGGACAGGGACTATGGCTACACCTTC. Translating it yields CASRRDRDYGYTF.

This chain links TRBV13 with TRBJ2-2; TRBD1 might be the D (5 bases). Looked up from germline, CDR1 is PRHDT and CDR2 is FYEKMQ (reference sequence). This CDR3 has 15 residues. The ends were cut back, 5 bases at V and 1 base at J, with 11 bases in the middle. CDR3 sequence: CASSPGTGNTGELFF. The CDR3 DNA is TGTGCCAGCAGCCCCGGAACAGGGAACACCGGGGAGCTGTTTTTT.

CDR3 in amino acids: CASSPWTSGGFTDTQYF. CDR3 bases: TGTGCCAGCAGCCCGTGGACTAGCGGGGGGTTCACAGATACGCAGTATTTT. The V call is TRBV7-9, the J call TRBJ2-3; 14 positions agree with TRBD2. With 5 bases clipped from V and 2 bases from J, the junction kept 6 bases outside the gene matches. Germline assignment: CDR1 SEHNR and CDR2 FQNEAQ (reference sequence). This CDR3 has 17 amino acids.

V gene TRBV5-1 combines with J gene TRBJ2-2; TRBD1 is a possible D gene (6 bases). Trimming cost V 1 base and J 7 bases, with 14 bases left between them. The germline V gene has CDR1 SGHRS and CDR2 YFSETQ. The CDR3 totals 15 residues. Here the CDR3 reads CASSLLGGSNGELFF. Here the CDR3 DNA reads TGCGCCAGCAGCTTGCTAGGGGGAAGTAACGGGGAGCTGTTTTTT.

V is TRBV11-3 and J is TRBJ1-4; TRBD1 agrees at 8 bases. Germline V CDR1 and CDR2: SGHNT, YENEEA. The CDR3 extends over 15 amino acids. V dropped 1 base and J dropped 8; count of bases not matched to a gene: 6. The CDR3 DNA is TGTGCCAGCAGCTTAGGTGGCAGGGGGCAGGAAAAACTGTTTTTT. Translating gives CASSLGGRGQEKLFF. The whole variable domain, filled in from reference TRBV11-3 and TRBJ1-4, reads EAGVVQSPRYKIIEKKQPVAFWCNPISGHNTLYWYLQNLGQGPELLIRYENEEAVDDSQLPKDRFSAERLKGVDSTLKIQPAELGDSAVYLCASSLGGRGQEKLFFGSGTQLSVL.

The chain has TRBV6-5 and TRBJ2-1; 12 bases agree with TRBD1. J lost 4 bases, V lost 7 bases, and 5 bases had no gene match. The length of the CDR3 is 15 residues. Looked up from germline, CDR1 is MNHEY and CDR2 is SVGAGI. CDR3 amino acids: CASIWDRGRYNEQFF. DNA for the CDR3: TGTGCCAGCATTTGGGACAGGGGGCGTTACAATGAGCAGTTCTTC.

The chain recombines TRBV2 with TRBJ2-1; D unresolved. V was pared by 3 bases and J by 1 base, with 7 bases between. From germline, CDR1 is SNHLY and CDR2 FYNNEI. This CDR3 comprises 14 residues. This chain's CDR3 is CASSDKQSYNEQFF. DNA for the CDR3: TGTGCCAGCAGTGATAAACAGTCCTACAATGAGCAGTTCTTC.

The chain links TRBV15 to TRBJ1-6; 9 bases align to TRBD1. J was trimmed by 8 bases and V by 1 base; bases with no gene match: 9. The germline gives CDR1 LNHNV, CDR2 YYDKDF (reference sequence). CDR3 size: 17 residues. This chain's CDR3 is CATSRVPSDRGHSPLHF. CDR3 sequence (DNA): TGTGCCACCAGCAGAGTACCCTCGGACAGGGGACATTCACCCCTCCACTTT.

The chain is built from TRBV19 and TRBJ1-1, with D tentatively TRBD1 (5 bases). Trimming stripped 5 bases from V and 5 bases from J, with 12 bases between. Per the germline V gene, CDR1 is LNHDA and CDR2 is SQIVND (reference sequence). CDR3 length: 13 amino acids. The CDR3 is CASSDPGLTEAFF. The CDR3 nucleotides are TGTGCCAGTAGTGACCCAGGGTTGACTGAAGCTTTCTTT.

In this sample, this clone turned up once. Written as DNA, the CDR3 is TGTGCCTGGAGTATGGGGGACAGGAACAGGGTCCCGCAGCCCCAGCATTTT. Protein: CAWSMGDRNRVPQPQHF. The chain employs TRBV30 and TRBJ1-5; 8 bases fit TRBD1. The CDR3 has 17 residues. Germline V gene sequence: CDR1 GTSNPN, CDR2 SVGIG (reference sequence). Trimming removed 2 bases from V and 7 bases from J; junction bases left unmatched: 16.

The chain links TRBV7-2 to TRBJ2-1, with 8 bases aligning to TRBD2. Germline trimming cut 3 bases from V and 2 bases from J; bases unmatched to any gene: 9. The CDR3 extends over 17 amino acids. CDR1 SGHTA and CDR2 FQGNSA come from the germline V gene. The DNA of the CDR3 is TGTGCCAGCAGCTTCTTTCGCGGCGGGGGGCCCTACAATGAGCAGTTCTTC. Translation gives CASSFFRGGGPYNEQFF.

The chain combines TRBV6-1 with TRBJ1-6; D gene uncertain. Germline CDR1 MNHNS, CDR2 SASEGT. The CDR3 runs to 14 residues. V lost 6 bases to trimming and J lost 6 bases, with 12 bases between them. The CDR3 reads CASSLQVPNSPLHF. The DNA of the CDR3 is TGTGCCAGCAGCCTCCAGGTGCCTAATTCACCCCTCCACTTT.

The table lists this clone with a count of one. The J gene is TRBJ2-7, the V gene TRBV7-9; D is perhaps TRBD2 (6 bases). Per the germline V gene, CDR1 is SEHNR and CDR2 is FQNEAQ (reference sequence). V was clipped by 3 bases and J by 2 bases, with 17 bases between them. The CDR3 is 16 amino acids. CDR3 DNA sequence: TGTGCCAGCAGCTTGGGGGGAAGGGGCTGGGCCTACGAGCAGTACTTC. This codes for CASSLGGRGWAYEQYF. The full variable domain, rest sourced from reference TRBV7-9 and TRBJ2-7, is DTGVSQNPRHKITKRGQNVTFRCDPISEHNRLYWYRQTLGQGPEFLTYFQNEAQLEKSRLLSDRFSAERPKGSFSTLEIQRTEQGDSAMYLCASSLGGRGWAYEQYFGPGTRLTVT.

The chain carries TRBV30 and TRBJ1-1, with D unclear. The V end was cut by 3 bases, the J end by 0 bases, with 8 bases between. The CDR3 consists of 13 residues. Germline V CDR1 and CDR2: GTSNPN, SVGIG (reference sequence). CDR3 sequence: CAWRVAMNTEAFF. CDR3 DNA sequence: TGTGCCTGGAGAGTAGCGATGAACACTGAAGCTTTCTTT.